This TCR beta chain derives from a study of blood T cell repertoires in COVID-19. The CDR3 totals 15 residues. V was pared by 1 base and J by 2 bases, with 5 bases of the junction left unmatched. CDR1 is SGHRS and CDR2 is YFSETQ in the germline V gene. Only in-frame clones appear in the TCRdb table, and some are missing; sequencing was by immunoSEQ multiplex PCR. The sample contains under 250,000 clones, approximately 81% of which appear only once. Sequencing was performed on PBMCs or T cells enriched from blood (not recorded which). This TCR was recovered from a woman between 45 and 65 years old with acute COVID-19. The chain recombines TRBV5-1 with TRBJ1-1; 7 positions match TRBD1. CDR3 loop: CASSLLGQLNTEAFF. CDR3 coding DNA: TGCGCCAGCAGCTTGCTGGGACAGCTTAACACTGAAGCTTTCTTT.